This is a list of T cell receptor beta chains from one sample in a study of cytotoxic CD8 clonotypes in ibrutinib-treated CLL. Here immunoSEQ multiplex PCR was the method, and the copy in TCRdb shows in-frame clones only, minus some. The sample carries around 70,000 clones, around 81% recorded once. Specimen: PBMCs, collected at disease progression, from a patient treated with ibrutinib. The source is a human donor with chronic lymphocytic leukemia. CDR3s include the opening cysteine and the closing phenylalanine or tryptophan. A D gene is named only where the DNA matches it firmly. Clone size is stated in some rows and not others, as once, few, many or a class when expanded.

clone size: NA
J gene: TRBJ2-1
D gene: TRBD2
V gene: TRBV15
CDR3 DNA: TGTGCCACCAGCAGTACTAGCGACCCCAATGAGCAGTTCTTC
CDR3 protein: CATSSTSDPNEQFF

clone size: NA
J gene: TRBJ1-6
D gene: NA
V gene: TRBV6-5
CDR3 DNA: TGTGCCAGCGGGGGGGCCTATAATTCACCCCTCCACTTT
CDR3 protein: CASGGAYNSPLHF

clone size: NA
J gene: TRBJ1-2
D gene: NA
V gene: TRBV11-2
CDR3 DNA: TGTGCCAGCAGCTTAGCGGCCAGCTACGTCTATGGCTACACCTTC
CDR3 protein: CASSLAASYVYGYTF

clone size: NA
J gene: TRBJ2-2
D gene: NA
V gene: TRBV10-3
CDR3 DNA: TGTGCCATCAGTGAGTCGAACATATCCCGAGTCACCGGGGAGCTGTTTTTT
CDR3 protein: CAISESNISRVTGELFF

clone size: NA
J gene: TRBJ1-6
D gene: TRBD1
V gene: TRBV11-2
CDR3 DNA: TGTGCCAGCAGCTTAGGGACAGGGACTCGCTATAATTCACCCCTCCACTTT
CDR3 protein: CASSLGTGTRYNSPLHF

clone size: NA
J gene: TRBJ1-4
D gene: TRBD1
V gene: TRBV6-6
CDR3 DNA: TGTGCCACCCGGGACAGCCTTAATGAAAAACTGTTTTTT
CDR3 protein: CATRDSLNEKLFF

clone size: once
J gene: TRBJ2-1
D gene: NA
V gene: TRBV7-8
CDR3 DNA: TGTGCCAGCAGCCTGGCAAGGCACAATGAGCAGTTCTTC
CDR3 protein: CASSLARHNEQFF

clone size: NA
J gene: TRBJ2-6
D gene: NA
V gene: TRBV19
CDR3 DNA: TGTGCCAGTAGTATGGGTCCTGGGGCCAACGTCCTGACTTTC
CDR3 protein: CASSMGPGANVLTF

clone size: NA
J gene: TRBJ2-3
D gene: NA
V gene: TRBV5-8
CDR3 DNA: TGTGCCAGCAGCTTGGCGGCCACATTTTATACGCAGTATTTT
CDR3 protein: CASSLAATFYTQYF

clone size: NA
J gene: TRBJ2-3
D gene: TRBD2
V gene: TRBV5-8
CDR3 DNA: TGTGCCAGCAGCGTAGGTAGCGGGAGAGTAACAGATACGCAGTATTTT
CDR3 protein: CASSVGSGRVTDTQYF

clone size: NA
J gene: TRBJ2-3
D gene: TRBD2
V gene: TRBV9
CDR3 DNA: TGTGCCAGCAGCGTAGATGGCCCGGGCGCGGGAGGACGCGATACGCAGTATTTT
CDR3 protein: CASSVDGPGAGGRDTQYF

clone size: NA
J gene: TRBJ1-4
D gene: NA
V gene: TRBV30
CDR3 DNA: TGTGCCTGGAACCCGTCCGATAATGAAAAACTGTTTTTT
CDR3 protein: CAWNPSDNEKLFF

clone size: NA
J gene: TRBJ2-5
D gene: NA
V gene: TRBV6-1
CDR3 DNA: TGTGCCAGCAGTGATTTCCTTCGAGAGACCCAGTACTTC
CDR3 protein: CASSDFLRETQYF

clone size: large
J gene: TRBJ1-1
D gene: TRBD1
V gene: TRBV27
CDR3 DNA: TGTGCCAGCGGGCTAACAGGGGGGAACACTGAAGCTTTCTTT
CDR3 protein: CASGLTGGNTEAFF

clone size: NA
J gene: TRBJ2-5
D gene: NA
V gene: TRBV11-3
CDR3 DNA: TGTGCCAGCAGCGCTTCTCCGGCCCAAGAGACCCAGTACTTC
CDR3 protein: CASSASPAQETQYF

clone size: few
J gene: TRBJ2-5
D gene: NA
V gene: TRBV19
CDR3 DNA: TGTGCCAGTAGTATGGGGGGCGAGACCCAGTACTTC
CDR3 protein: CASSMGGETQYF

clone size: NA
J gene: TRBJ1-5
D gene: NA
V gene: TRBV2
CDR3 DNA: TGTGCCAGCAGTGACGACAACCAGCCCCAGCATTTT
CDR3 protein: CASSDDNQPQHF

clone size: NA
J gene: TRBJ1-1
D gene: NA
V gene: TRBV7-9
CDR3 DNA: TGTGCCAGCAGCTCACAGGGTACGCACACTGAAGCTTTCTTT
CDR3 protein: CASSSQGTHTEAFF

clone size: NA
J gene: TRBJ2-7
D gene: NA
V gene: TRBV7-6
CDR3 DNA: TGTGCCAGCAGCCGGCAGAAGGAGGGCCTCTCCTACGAGCAGTACTTC
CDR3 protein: CASSRQKEGLSYEQYF

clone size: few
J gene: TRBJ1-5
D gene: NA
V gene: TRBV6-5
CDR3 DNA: TGTGCCAGCAGCAGGACTGGGTATAGCAATCAGCCCCAGCATTTT
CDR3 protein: CASSRTGYSNQPQHF

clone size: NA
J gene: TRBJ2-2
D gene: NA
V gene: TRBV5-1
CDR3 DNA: TGCGCCAGCAGCTTGTCTCCCGCCGGGGAGCTGTTTTTT
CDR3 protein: CASSLSPAGELFF

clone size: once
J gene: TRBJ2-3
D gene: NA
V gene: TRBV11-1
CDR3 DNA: TGTGCCAGCAGCTCCGGCGGTGGGACGGGCATGAATACGCAGTATTTT
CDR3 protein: CASSSGGGTGMNTQYF

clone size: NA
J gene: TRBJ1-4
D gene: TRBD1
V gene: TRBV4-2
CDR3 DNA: TGTGCCAGCAGCCAATTTGGGACAGGGGGAAATGAAAAACTGTTTTTT
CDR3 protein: CASSQFGTGGNEKLFF

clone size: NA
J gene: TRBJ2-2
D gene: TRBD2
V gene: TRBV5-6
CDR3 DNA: TGTGCCAGCAGCCGTAGCGGGAGGGCTAACACCGGGGAGCTGTTTTTT
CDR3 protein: CASSRSGRANTGELFF

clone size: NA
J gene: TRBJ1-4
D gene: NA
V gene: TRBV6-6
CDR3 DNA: TGTGCCAGCAGTTACGCAGGGATCACTAATGAAAAACTGTTTTTT
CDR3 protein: CASSYAGITNEKLFF

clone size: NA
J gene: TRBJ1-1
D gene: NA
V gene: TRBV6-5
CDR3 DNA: TGTGCCAGCAGTGAAATTGTGAACACTGAAGCTTTCTTT
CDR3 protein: CASSEIVNTEAFF

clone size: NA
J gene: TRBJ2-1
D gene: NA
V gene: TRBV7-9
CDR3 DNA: TGTGCCAGCAGCTTAGGCCTCAATGAGCAGTTCTTC
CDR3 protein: CASSLGLNEQFF

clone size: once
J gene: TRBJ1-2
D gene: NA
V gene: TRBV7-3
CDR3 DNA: TGTGCCAGCAGCTTACATCTATGGGGTGGTGGCTACACCTTC
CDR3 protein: CASSLHLWGGGYTF

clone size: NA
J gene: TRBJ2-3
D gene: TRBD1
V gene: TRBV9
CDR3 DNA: TGTGCCACCGAACTCGGGACAGGGGGTGTAGATACGCAGTATTTT
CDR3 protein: CATELGTGGVDTQYF

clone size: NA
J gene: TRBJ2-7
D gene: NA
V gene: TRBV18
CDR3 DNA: TGTGCCAGCTCACCGCAGACGGGTGTGACGCTCGAGCAGTACTTC
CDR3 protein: CASSPQTGVTLEQYF

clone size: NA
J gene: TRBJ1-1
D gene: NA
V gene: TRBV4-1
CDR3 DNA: TGCGCCAGCAGCCAAGTTGATTTTTTCTGGGTGAACACTGAAGCTTTCTTT
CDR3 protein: CASSQVDFFWVNTEAFF

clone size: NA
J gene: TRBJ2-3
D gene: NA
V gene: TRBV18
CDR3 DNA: TGTGCCAGCTCACCGACACTGGGCACAGATACGCAGTATTTT
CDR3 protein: CASSPTLGTDTQYF

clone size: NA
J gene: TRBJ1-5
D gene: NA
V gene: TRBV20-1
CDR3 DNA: TGCAGTGCCTCGCGGGACACTTACTTTCTTTTT
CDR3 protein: CSASRDTYFLF

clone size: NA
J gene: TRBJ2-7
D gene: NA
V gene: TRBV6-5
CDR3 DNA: TGTGCCAGCAGGCCCAGGAGGGGACAGACTTGGGAGCAGTACTTC
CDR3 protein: CASRPRRGQTWEQYF

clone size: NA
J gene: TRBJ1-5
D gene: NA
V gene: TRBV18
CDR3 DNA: TGTGCCAGCTCACAAGATTTTGAATATCAGCCCCAGCATTTT
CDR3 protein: CASSQDFEYQPQHF

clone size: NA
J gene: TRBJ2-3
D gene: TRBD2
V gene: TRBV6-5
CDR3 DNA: TGTGCCAGCAGTTACTTTCCTAGCGGTAGCACAGATACGCAGTATTTT
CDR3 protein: CASSYFPSGSTDTQYF

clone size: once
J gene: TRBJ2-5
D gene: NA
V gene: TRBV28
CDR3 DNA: TGTGCCAGCAAACCCCAACTAGCTTCTCCCCAAGAGACCCAGTACTTC
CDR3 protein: CASKPQLASPQETQYF

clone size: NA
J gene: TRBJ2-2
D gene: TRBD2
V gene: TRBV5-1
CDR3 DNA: TGCGCCAGCAGCTCCGGGACTAGCGGGGGGTCGACCGGGGAGCTGTTTTTT
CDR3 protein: CASSSGTSGGSTGELFF

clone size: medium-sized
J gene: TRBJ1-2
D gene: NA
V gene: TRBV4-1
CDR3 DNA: TGCGCCAGCAGCCAAGACTTGAACAGTCCTGGCTACACCTTC
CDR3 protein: CASSQDLNSPGYTF

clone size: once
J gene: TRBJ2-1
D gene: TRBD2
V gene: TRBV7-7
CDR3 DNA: TGTGCCAGCAGCCGAGGGACTAGCGCTTTCAACAATGAGCAGTTCTTC
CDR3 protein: CASSRGTSAFNNEQFF

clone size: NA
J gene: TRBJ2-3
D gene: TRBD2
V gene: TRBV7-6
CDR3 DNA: TGTGCCAGCAGCATGGGACTAGCGGGAGGGAGGGGAGGAAATACGCAGTATTTT
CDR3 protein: CASSMGLAGGRGGNTQYF

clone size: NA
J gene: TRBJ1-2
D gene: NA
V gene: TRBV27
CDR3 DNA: TGTGCCAGCAGTTTCACGAGGGCCTTCGTAGGCTACACCTTC
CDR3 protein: CASSFTRAFVGYTF

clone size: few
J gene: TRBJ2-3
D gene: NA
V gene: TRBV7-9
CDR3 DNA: TGTGCCAGCAGCTTAAGGGTTAGCCGCGATACGCAGTATTTT
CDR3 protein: CASSLRVSRDTQYF

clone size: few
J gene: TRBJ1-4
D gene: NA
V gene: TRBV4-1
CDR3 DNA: TGCGCCAGCAGCCAAACAGGGTCCGATGAAAAACTGTTTTTT
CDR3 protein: CASSQTGSDEKLFF

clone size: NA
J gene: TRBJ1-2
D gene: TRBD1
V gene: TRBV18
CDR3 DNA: TGTGCCAGCTCACCAGTGACAGGGGAGGATGGCTACACCTTC
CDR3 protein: CASSPVTGEDGYTF

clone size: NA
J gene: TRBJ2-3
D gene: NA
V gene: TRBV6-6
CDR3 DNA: TGTGCCACCCATCAAGGGCCGGATACGCAGTATTTT
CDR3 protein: CATHQGPDTQYF

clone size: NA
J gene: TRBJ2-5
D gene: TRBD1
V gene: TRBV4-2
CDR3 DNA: TGTGCCAGCAGCCAAGAACACCGACAGGGGTTCGAGACCCAGTACTTC
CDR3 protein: CASSQEHRQGFETQYF

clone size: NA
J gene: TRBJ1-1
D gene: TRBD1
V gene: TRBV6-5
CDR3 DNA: TGTGCCAGCAGCTTGGGACAGTTGATGAACACTGAAGCTTTCTTT
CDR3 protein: CASSLGQLMNTEAFF

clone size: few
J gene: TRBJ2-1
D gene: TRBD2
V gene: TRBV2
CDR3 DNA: TGTGCCATCGCGACTAGCGGGGGGTACAATGAGCAGTTCTTC
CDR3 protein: CAIATSGGYNEQFF

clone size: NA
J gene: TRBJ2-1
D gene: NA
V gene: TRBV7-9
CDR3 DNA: TGTGCCAGCAGCTTTGTAGGGGGGGATGAGCAGTTCTTC
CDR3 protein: CASSFVGGDEQFF

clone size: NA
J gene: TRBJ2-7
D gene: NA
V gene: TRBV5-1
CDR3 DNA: TGCGCCAGCAGCTCGGGCCCCCAGGATATAGCGTACGAGCAGTACTTC
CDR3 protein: CASSSGPQDIAYEQYF

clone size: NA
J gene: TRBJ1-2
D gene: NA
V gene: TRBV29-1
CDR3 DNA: TGCAGCGTTGAAAAGGACGCCTATGGCTACACCTTC
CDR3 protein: CSVEKDAYGYTF

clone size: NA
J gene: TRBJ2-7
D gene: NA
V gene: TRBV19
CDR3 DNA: TGTGCCAGCGCAGGACAGCACTCCTACGAGCAGTACTTC
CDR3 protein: CASAGQHSYEQYF